The 20 T cell receptor beta chains listed next were all sequenced from one sample in a study of T cells in women clearing cervical HPV infection (dated by TCRdb to between 2017 and 2018). The library was obtained by the immunoSEQ multiplex PCR assay. The table was pulled from immuneACCESS by TCRdb, which kept in-frame rearrangements only. Such tables lose some clones; where checked, under half of the loss comes from unresolved V genes, and the rest has no known cause. For this sample, the table gives tens of thousands of clones. Clones ranked in the top ten supply over 5% of the sample. The sequenced sample was blood buffy coat. The receptors derive from a woman aged 18 to 75 with a cervical HPV16 infection that either progressed to CIN3+ or cleared (not recorded which).

Remarks on this clone: Sequencing ends 3 residues short of the CDR3 end; the germline J gene provides the rest. The chain joins TRBV5-1 to TRBJ1-4; TRBD1 matches at 7 bases. CDR3 size: 15 residues. V dropped 0 bases and J dropped 3; count of bases not matched to a gene: 2. Germline-derived CDR1 and CDR2 are SGHRS and YFSETQ. The DNA read from the CDR3 is TGCGCCAGCAGCTTGGGACAGGGACCTAATGAAAAA. As protein: CASSLGQGPNEK. The entire CDR3 is CASSLGQGPNEKLFF.

Details on this clone: Sequencing ends 3 residues short of the CDR3 end; the germline J gene provides the rest. This chain connects TRBV20-1 to TRBJ2-1; D possibly corresponds to TRBD2 (5 bases). V lost 0 bases, J lost 2 bases, and 23 bases lay in between. This CDR3 region has 19 residues. CDR1 DFQATT and CDR2 SNEGSKA come from the germline V gene (reference sequence). CDR3 sequence: CSARDPRVLATSTYNEQFF. CDR3 bases read: TGCAGTGCTAGAGACCCACGAGTCTTAGCGACATCCACCTACAATGAG.

About this clone itself: The read falls 3 residues short of the CDR3 end, and the missing part is taken from the germline J gene. The gene calls are TRBV5-4 and TRBJ2-3; 8 nucleotides align to TRBD2. V lost 6 bases and J lost 3; bases outside the gene matches: 9. CDR3 length: 15 amino acids. The germline V gene has CDR1 SGHNT and CDR2 YYREEE (reference sequence). The CDR3 reads CASTSSGGATDTQYF. The covered CDR3 bases are TGTGCCAGCACCTCATCGGGGGGGGCTACAGATACG.

This clone is deemed medium-sized by its frequency. CDR3 sequence reads: CSVEDLAGGDNEQFF. CDR3 bases read: TGCAGCGTTGAAGATCTGGCAGGGGGTGACAATGAG. The rearrangement uses TRBV29-1 and TRBJ2-1, with 7 nucleotides matching TRBD1. The DNA ends 3 residues before the CDR3 does, and the rest of the CDR3 is filled in from the germline J gene. The germline V gene encodes CDR1 SQVTM and CDR2 ANQGSEA. J lost 5 bases, V lost 0 bases, and 7 bases had no gene match. The CDR3 is made up of 15 amino acids.

Of note for this clone: The read ends 3 residues early relative to the CDR3; the germline J gene fills the gap. This chain uses TRBV30 with TRBJ1-4; D is undetermined. Looked up from germline, CDR1 is GTSNPN and CDR2 is SVGIG (reference sequence). The CDR3 loop spans 14 amino acids. V lost 0 bases, J lost 3 bases, and 8 bases lay in between. The CDR3 bases that were read are TGTGCCTGGAGTGTTGGTCACTCTAATGAAAAA. Its protein is CAWSVGHSNEK. The whole CDR3 protein reads CAWSVGHSNEKLFF.

Worth noting for this clone: The read terminates 3 residues before the CDR3 end, so the remaining end is supplied by the germline J gene. This rearrangement joins TRBV30 to TRBJ1-5; 7 bases are a match to TRBD1. The CDR3 totals 13 residues. Trimming at V came to 3 bases and at J to 2 bases, leaving 1 base not matched to a gene. The V gene's germline CDR1 is GTSNPN and CDR2 SVGIG (reference sequence). CDR3 sequence reads: CAWSGTGNQPQHF. CDR3 DNA, as far as it was read: TGTGCCTGGAGCGGGACAGGCAATCAGCCC.

As for this clone: Sequencing ends 3 residues short of the CDR3 end; the germline J gene provides the rest. The chain uses TRBV6-8 and TRBJ2-1; D might be TRBD2 (6 bases). With 5 bases removed from V and 4 bases from J, the gap between germline ends came to 15 bases. The CDR3 totals 15 residues. The germline CDR1 and CDR2 sequences are MNHGY and SAAAGT. CDR3 DNA, as far as it was read: TGTGCCAGCAGTAATGGGACTCGAGGATACAATGAG. Protein product: CASSNGTRGYNE. The full CDR3 protein is CASSNGTRGYNEQFF.

This clone ranks as medium-sized (0.01 to 0.1%) in terms of frequency. The missing CDR3 end, 3 residues past where the read stops, is filled in from the germline J gene. The chain is built from TRBV5-1 and TRBJ2-5; 8 nucleotides match TRBD1. The V and J ends lost 0 bases and 4 bases, in that order; junction bases with no gene match: 11. Germline CDR1 and CDR2: SGHRS and YFSETQ. CDR3 length: 17 amino acids. The CDR3 loop is CASSLAVAGGEGETQYF. The part of the CDR3 DNA that was read is TGCGCCAGCAGCTTGGCCGTGGCAGGGGGCGAGGGAGAGACC.

Details on this clone: The DNA ends 3 residues before the CDR3 does, and the rest of the CDR3 is filled in from the germline J gene. The rearrangement joins TRBV13 to TRBJ2-2; 11 bases map to TRBD2. The CDR3 has 15 residues. Germline CDR1 and CDR2: PRHDT and FYEKMQ (reference sequence). With 6 bases clipped from V and 5 bases from J, the junction kept 5 bases outside the gene matches. CDR3 bases read: TGTGCCAGCAGATCCGGACTAGCGGGTACCGGGGAG. Translated: CASRSGLAGTGE. The whole CDR3 sequence reads CASRSGLAGTGELFF.

As for this clone: The CDR3 end falls 3 residues outside the read, so it is completed with the germline J gene. The chain has TRBV5-1 and TRBJ2-6; TRBD1 is a possible D gene (5 bases). V was pared by 0 bases and J by 0 bases, with 10 bases between. The CDR3 covers 17 residues. Germline V lookup: CDR1 SGHRS, CDR2 YFSETQ. This CDR3 is CASSLGGVISGANVLTF. CDR3 bases read: TGCGCCAGCAGCTTGGGGGGCGTGATCTCTGGGGCCAACGTC.

In the case of this clone: The read ends 3 residues shy of where the CDR3 ends; the end is completed using the germline J gene. The gene calls are TRBV7-8 and TRBJ2-2; tentative D call: TRBD1 (6 bases). The CDR3 contains 14 residues. V was trimmed by 5 bases and J by 3 bases, leaving 10 bases between them. CDR1 and CDR2 from the germline V gene are SGHVS and FQNEAQ. The covered CDR3 bases are TGTGCCAGCAGCCTAAACAGGGACACCGGGGAG. This gives the protein CASSLNRDTGE. The entire CDR3 protein is CASSLNRDTGELFF. Supplemented by reference TRBV7-8 and TRBJ2-2, the full variable domain reads GAGVSQSPRYKVAKRGQDVALRCDPISGHVSLFWYQQALGQGPEFLTYFQNEAQLDKSGLPSDRFFAERPEGSVSTLKIQRTQQEDSAVYLCASSLNRDTGELFFGEGSRLTVL.

Points on this clone: The read finishes 3 residues shy of the CDR3 end, and the germline J gene is used to complete it. The chain links TRBV6-1 to TRBJ2-3, with 7 nucleotides matching TRBD2. V dropped 3 bases and J dropped 6; count of bases not matched to a gene: 9. Germline V CDR1 and CDR2: MNHNS, SASEGT. There are 15 residues in the CDR3. The CDR3 is CASSDLAGVGDTQYF. The DNA read from the CDR3 is TGTGCCAGCAGTGACTTGGCGGGGGTTGGGGATACG.

Notes on this clone: From the germline J gene comes the end of the CDR3, since the read stops 3 residues before it. The chain uses TRBV27 and TRBJ2-5, with 8 positions matching TRBD2. The J segment lost 4 bases and the V segment lost 6 bases, leaving 19 bases of the junction unmatched. This CDR3 has 18 residues. Germline V gene lookup returns CDR1 MNHEY and CDR2 SMNVEV (reference sequence). CDR3 DNA (partial): TGTGCCAGCAGCCCGCTTTCGGCTAGCGGGTCAAGAACAGAGACC. Amino acids: CASSPLSASGSRTET. The complete CDR3 sequence is CASSPLSASGSRTETQYF.

Notes on this clone: The CDR3 extends 3 residues past the end of the read, so its final part is completed from the germline J gene. The chain links TRBV30 to TRBJ2-7; 8 nucleotides agree with TRBD1. V lost 7 bases and J lost 4; bases outside the gene matches: 9. The CDR3 runs to 13 residues. Per the germline V gene, CDR1 is GTSNPN and CDR2 is SVGIG (reference sequence). CDR3 DNA (partial): TGTGCCTCCCAGGGGGCGTCCGTGTACGAG. It translates to CASQGASVYE. The entire CDR3 is CASQGASVYEQYF. The full variable domain, with the rest looked up from reference TRBV30 and TRBJ2-7, is SQTIHQWPATLVQPVGSPLSLECTVEGTSNPNLYWYRQAAGRGLQLLFYSVGIGQISSEVPQNLSASRPQDRQFILSSKKLLLSDSGFYLCASQGASVYEQYFGPGTRLTVT.

Details on this clone: Read data end 3 residues before the CDR3 end; the end is taken from the germline J gene. The chain combines TRBV7-9 with TRBJ1-2; a possible D gene is TRBD1 (5 bases). Germline CDR1 reads SEHNR; CDR2 reads FQNEAQ (reference sequence). The CDR3 covers 11 residues. The CDR3 sequence: CASSRAGDYTF. CDR3 DNA, as far as it was read: TGTGCCAGCAGCCGGGCGGGGGAC.

In the case of this clone: The observed sequence ends 3 residues before the CDR3 terminus, with the missing tail filled in from the germline J gene. V and J are TRBV2 and TRBJ2-7, with TRBD1 matching over 10 bases. This CDR3 contains 14 residues. After removal of 6 bases from V and 2 bases from J, the junction contained 4 bases not matched to a gene. Germline lookup yields CDR1 SNHLY and CDR2 FYNNEI. The CDR3 sequence: CASRGTGEAYEQYF. The part of the CDR3 DNA that was read is TGTGCCAGCAGAGGGACAGGGGAGGCCTACGAG.

As regards this clone: The sequenced fragment ends 3 residues before the CDR3 boundary, so the rest is inferred from the germline J gene. The chain uses TRBV18 and TRBJ1-1; D is possibly TRBD1 (6 bases). The CDR3 length is 15 residues. CDR1 KGHSH and CDR2 LQKENI come from the germline V gene. The germline V and J ends were trimmed by 4 bases and 3 bases, with 15 bases remaining between them. The CDR3: CASSLTPGAYTEAFF. The covered CDR3 bases are TGTGCCAGCTCACTGACCCCAGGGGCTTACACTGAA.

On this clone: The read ends 3 residues early relative to the CDR3; the germline J gene fills the gap. The chain employs TRBV7-9 and TRBJ1-1; D possibly corresponds to TRBD1 (5 bases). This CDR3 is built from 15 residues. Germline lookup yields CDR1 SEHNR and CDR2 FQNEAQ (reference sequence). Trimming took 1 base from V and 0 from J, leaving 9 bases between them. The CDR3 loop is CASSLGGPLNTEAFF. The sequenced CDR3 bases are TGTGCCAGCAGCTTAGGGGGCCCTTTGAACACTGAA.

For this clone: The CDR3 goes on 3 residues after the read ends, and that part is filled in from the germline J gene. The chain carries TRBV20-1 and TRBJ2-4; 12 bases are shared with TRBD2. This CDR3 region has 17 residues. The V gene's germline CDR1 is DFQATT and CDR2 SNEGSKA (reference sequence). The DNA read from the CDR3 is TGCAGTGCTAGAGATCCACTAGCGGGAGGCTTGGAAGAGACT. Its translation: CSARDPLAGGLEET. The whole CDR3 is CSARDPLAGGLEETQYF.

Worth noting for this clone: The read gets to within 3 residues of the CDR3 end, and the germline J gene fills in the rest. The chain uses TRBV12-3 or TRBV12-4 and TRBJ1-5, with TRBD1 matching over 9 bases. CDR3 length: 14 amino acids. J was trimmed by 7 bases and V by 4 bases; bases with no gene match: 5. The CDR3 loop reads CASSSTGGRQPQHF. The part of the CDR3 DNA that was read is TGTGCCAGCAGTTCCACAGGGGGCCGGCAGCCC.